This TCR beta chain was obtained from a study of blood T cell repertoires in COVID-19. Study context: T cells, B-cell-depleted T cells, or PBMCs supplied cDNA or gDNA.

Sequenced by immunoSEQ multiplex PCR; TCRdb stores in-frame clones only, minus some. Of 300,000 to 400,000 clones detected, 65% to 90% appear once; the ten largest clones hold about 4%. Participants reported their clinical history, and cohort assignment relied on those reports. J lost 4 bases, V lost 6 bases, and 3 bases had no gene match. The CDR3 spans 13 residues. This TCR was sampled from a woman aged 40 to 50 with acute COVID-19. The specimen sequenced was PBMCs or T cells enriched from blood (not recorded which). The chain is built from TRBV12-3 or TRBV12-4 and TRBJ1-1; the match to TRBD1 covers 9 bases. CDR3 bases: TGTGCCAGCAGACGGACAGGGGTCACTGAAGCTTTCTTT. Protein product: CASRRTGVTEAFF.